The 19 T cell receptor beta chains given below trace back to one sample, sequenced in a study of T cell responses to AZD1222 COVID-19 vaccine. Some clones are missing from TCRdb's copy, which holds only in-frame ones; the method was immunoSEQ multiplex PCR. Among roughly 120,000 clones listed, about 80% were seen once. The source was peripheral blood, collected on day 0 of AZD1222 vaccination. The receptors come from an adult in good health.

The gene calls are TRBV28 and TRBJ2-7; 10 bases are shared with TRBD1. CDR3 size: 15 residues. Germline loops: CDR1 MDHEN, CDR2 SYDVKM. Unmatched junction bases numbered 9, after V lost 5 bases and J lost 5 bases. CDR3 in amino acids: CASSTGRQGADEQYF. The CDR3 nucleotides read TGTGCCAGCAGTACGGGCCGACAGGGGGCAGACGAGCAGTACTTC. Combining the CDR3 with reference TRBV28 and TRBJ2-7 gives the whole variable domain DVKVTQSSRYLVKRTGEKVFLECVQDMDHENMFWYRQDPGLGLRLIYFSYDVKMKEKGDIPEGYSVSREKKERFSLILESASTNQTSMYLCASSTGRQGADEQYFGPGTRLTVT.

The sample holds one count of this clone. One end of the junction does not line up with germline, which may come from a read error. J is TRBJ2-5 and V is TRBV5-1, with a tentative D call TRBD2 (5 bases). The V gene's germline CDR1 is SGHRS and CDR2 YFSETQ. The CDR3 is made up of 12 amino acids. As DNA, the CDR3 is TGCGCCAGCAGCTCTCTGGGAGAGGCCCAGTACTTC. This codes for CASSSLGEAQYF.

Written as DNA, the CDR3 is TGCGCCAGCAGCAAGGACAGGGCCCTTAATGAAAAACTGTTTTTT. Translation gives CASSKDRALNEKLFF. This chain joins TRBV5-1 and TRBJ1-4; 8 bases map to TRBD1. The CDR3 runs to 15 residues. Germline CDR1 is SGHRS and CDR2 is YFSETQ. Germline trimming cut 4 bases from V and 4 bases from J; bases unmatched to any gene: 6.

This chain uses TRBV27 with TRBJ1-4; D call uncertain. Trimming stripped 5 bases from V and 2 bases from J, with 9 bases between. This CDR3 has 14 residues. Germline-derived CDR1 and CDR2 are MNHEY and SMNVEV (reference sequence). This CDR3 is CASSIRFTNEKLFF. CDR3 nucleotides: TGTGCCAGCAGTATCAGATTCACTAATGAAAAACTGTTTTTT.

This rearrangement joins TRBV19 to TRBJ1-4; a possible D gene is TRBD1 (5 bases). The V and J ends lost 5 bases and 7 bases respectively, with 17 bases between them. CDR1 is LNHDA and CDR2 is SQIVND in the germline V gene (reference sequence). The CDR3 contains 15 residues. DNA for the CDR3: TGTGCCAGTAGTCGTATGGGGGGACCGGGTGAAAAACTGTTTTTT. Its translation: CASSRMGGPGEKLFF.

The J gene is TRBJ2-2, the V gene TRBV7-8; tentatively, D is TRBD1 or TRBD2 (5 bases each). With 3 bases removed from V and 1 base from J, the gap between germline ends came to 6 bases. The CDR3 covers 14 residues. Germline values: CDR1 SGHVS, CDR2 FQNEAQ. The CDR3 nucleotides read TGTGCCAGCAGCTTGGGGGTGAACACCGGGGAGCTGTTTTTT. This translates into CASSLGVNTGELFF.

V gene TRBV5-1 combines with J gene TRBJ2-2; no firm D call. The CDR3 length is 14 residues. Germline CDR1 reads SGHRS; CDR2 reads YFSETQ. The V gene lost 8 bases and the J gene lost 1 base, with 12 bases spanning the gap. CDR3 coding DNA: TGCGCCAGAGAATCGAGAGGGAACACCGGGGAGCTGTTTTTT. Its translation is CARESRGNTGELFF.

The chain employs TRBV19 and TRBJ1-5; D uncertain. The germline V gene has CDR1 LNHDA and CDR2 SQIVND (reference sequence). Deletions cut 5 bases from V and 9 bases from J, with 8 bases between. The CDR3 consists of 11 residues. The CDR3 protein is CASSSLGPQHF. In DNA, the CDR3 is TGTGCCAGTAGTTCCCTAGGGCCCCAGCATTTT.

This chain joins TRBV9 and TRBJ2-5; D is undetermined. The CDR3 length is 16 residues. Per germline, CDR1 SGDLS and CDR2 YYNGEE. V dropped 0 bases and J dropped 1 base, with 13 bases sitting between them. This CDR3 reads CASSVVGGAIQETQYF. The DNA for the CDR3 is TGTGCCAGCAGCGTAGTAGGCGGCGCGATCCAAGAGACCCAGTACTTC.

The genes are TRBV28 and TRBJ1-5; a weak D match, TRBD1 (5 bases). The CDR3 totals 15 residues. From germline, CDR1 is MDHEN and CDR2 SYDVKM. Trimming took off 4 bases at V and 0 bases at J, with 10 bases between the two ends. CDR3 region: CASSSRVYSNQPQHF. The CDR3 DNA is TGTGCCAGCAGTTCCAGGGTTTATAGCAATCAGCCCCAGCATTTT.

This chain joins TRBV5-1 and TRBJ1-1; TRBD1 matches at 7 bases. Germline lookup yields CDR1 SGHRS and CDR2 YFSETQ. Trimming at V came to 4 bases and at J to 1 base, leaving 7 bases not matched to a gene. CDR3 length: 15 amino acids. In nucleotides, the CDR3 is TGCGCCAGCAGCCCACAGGGGATGGGGAACACTGAAGCTTTCTTT. It is translated as CASSPQGMGNTEAFF.

This clone was counted a single time. This chain joins TRBV19 and TRBJ1-1; 8 bases are a match to TRBD1. V trimming: 10 bases; J trimming: 4 bases; junction bases outside the gene matches: 11. Germline lookup yields CDR1 LNHDA and CDR2 SQIVND (reference sequence). The CDR3 has 14 residues. The CDR3 DNA follows: TGTGCCACCCGGGACAGGTGGCTCCTCACTGAAGCTTTCTTT. Its translation is CATRDRWLLTEAFF. Drawing the rest from reference TRBV19 and TRBJ1-1, the complete variable domain is DGGITQSPKYLFRKEGQNVTLSCEQNLNHDAMYWYRQDPGQGLRLIYYSQIVNDFQKGDIAEGYSVSREKKESFPLTVTSAQKNPTAFYLCATRDRWLLTEAFFGQGTRLTVV.

This rearrangement joins TRBV6-5 to TRBJ1-6, with 7 bases fitting TRBD1. There are 15 residues in the CDR3. Germline V gene data show CDR1 as MNHEY and CDR2 as SVGAGI. Losses at the gene ends were 6 bases for V and 6 bases for J; bases not matched to a gene: 8. CDR3: CASSVGRQGNSPLHF. For the CDR3, the DNA is TGTGCCAGCAGCGTTGGGAGACAGGGTAATTCACCCCTCCACTTT.

This chain connects TRBV15 to TRBJ1-3; D is ambiguous. Per the germline V gene, CDR1 is LNHNV and CDR2 is YYDKDF (reference sequence). CDR3 length: 16 amino acids. Trimming shortened V by 0 bases and J by 1 base, and 10 bases separated the two germline ends. The CDR3 spells CATSRDRAGSGNTIYF. CDR3 sequence (DNA): TGTGCCACCAGCAGAGATCGGGCGGGGTCTGGAAACACCATATATTTT.

This chain joins TRBV14 and TRBJ1-3, with D unclear. Between the trimmed V and J ends, which lost 1 base and 2 bases, there was a span of 3 bases. The CDR3 covers 13 residues. CDR1 is SGHDN and CDR2 is FVKESK in the germline V gene. CDR3: CASSQAAGNTIYF. In DNA, the CDR3 is TGTGCCAGCAGCCAAGCGGCTGGAAACACCATATATTTT.

The V and J genes are TRBV6-5 and TRBJ1-2, with 9 bases lining up with TRBD1. V lost 5 bases to trimming and J lost 7 bases; unmatched junction nucleotides: 8. In germline, CDR1 is MNHEY, CDR2 SVGAGI. The length of the CDR3 is 14 residues. The CDR3 nucleotides are TGTGCCAGCAGTAGACAGGGGGAGACTTCTGGCTACACCTTC. Translated, it gives CASSRQGETSGYTF.

This clone was seen once. The chain links TRBV7-2 to TRBJ1-6; tentatively, D is TRBD1 (5 bases). Trimming stripped 3 bases from V and 9 bases from J, with 15 bases between. The CDR3 is 15 amino acids. Germline CDR1 reads SGHTA; CDR2 reads FQGNSA. The CDR3 DNA sequence: TGTGCCAGCAGCTTTTCGGACATCGTTTTTTCACCCCTCCACTTT. It encodes CASSFSDIVFSPLHF.

In DNA, the CDR3 is TGTGCCAGCAGCTTTAGCGGCGGGAATCAGCCCCAGCATTTT. As protein: CASSFSGGNQPQHF. This chain links TRBV7-9 with TRBJ1-5; D unresolved. The germline CDR1 and CDR2 sequences are SEHNR and FQNEAQ (reference sequence). The CDR3 length is 14 residues. The ends were cut back, 3 bases at V and 4 bases at J, with 10 bases in the middle.

The DNA of the CDR3 is TGTGCCAGCAGCGCGAGGGGGGTGCTGCAAGAGACCCAGTACTTC. Translating gives CASSARGVLQETQYF. The J gene is TRBJ2-5, the V gene TRBV9; TRBD1 or TRBD2 may be the D gene (6 bases each). The V gene lost 3 bases and the J gene lost 2 bases, with 14 bases spanning the gap. In germline, CDR1 is SGDLS, CDR2 YYNGEE. The CDR3 is 15 amino acids.